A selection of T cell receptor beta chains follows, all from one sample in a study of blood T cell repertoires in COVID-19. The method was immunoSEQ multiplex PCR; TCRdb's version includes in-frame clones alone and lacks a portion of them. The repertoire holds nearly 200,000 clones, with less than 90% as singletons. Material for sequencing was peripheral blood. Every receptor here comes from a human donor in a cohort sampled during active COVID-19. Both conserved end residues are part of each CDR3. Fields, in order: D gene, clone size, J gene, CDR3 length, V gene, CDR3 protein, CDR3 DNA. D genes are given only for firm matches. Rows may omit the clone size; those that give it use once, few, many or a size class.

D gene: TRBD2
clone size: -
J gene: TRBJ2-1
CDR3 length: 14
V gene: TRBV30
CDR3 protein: CAWSPGLAGVGQFF
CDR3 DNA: TGTGCCTGGAGTCCGGGACTAGCGGGAGTGGGGCAGTTCTTC

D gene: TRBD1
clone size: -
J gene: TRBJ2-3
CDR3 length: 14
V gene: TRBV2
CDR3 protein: CASIRDRGQGTQYF
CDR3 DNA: TGTGCCAGCATCCGGGACAGGGGGCAGGGTACGCAGTATTTT

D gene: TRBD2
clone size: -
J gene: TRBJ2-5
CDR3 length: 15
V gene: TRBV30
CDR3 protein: CAWSVLAGPQETQYF
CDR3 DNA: TGTGCCTGGAGTGTACTAGCGGGACCCCAAGAGACCCAGTACTTC

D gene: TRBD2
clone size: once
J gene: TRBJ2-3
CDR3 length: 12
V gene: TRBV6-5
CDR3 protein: CASGGDTDTQYF
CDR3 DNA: TGTGCATCCGGGGGGGACACAGATACGCAGTATTTT

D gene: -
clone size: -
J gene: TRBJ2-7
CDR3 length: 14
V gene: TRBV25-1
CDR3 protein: CASRETGFSYEQYF
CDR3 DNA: TGTGCCAGCAGAGAAACAGGGTTCTCCTACGAGCAGTACTTC

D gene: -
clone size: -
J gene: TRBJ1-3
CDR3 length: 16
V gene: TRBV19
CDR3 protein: CASMPGGLLSGNTIYF
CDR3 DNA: TGTGCCAGTATGCCTGGGGGCCTACTCTCTGGAAACACCATATATTTT

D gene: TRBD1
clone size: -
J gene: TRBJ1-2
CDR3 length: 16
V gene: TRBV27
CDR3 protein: CASSFSTGGLIYGYTF
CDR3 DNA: TGTGCCAGCAGTTTTTCGACAGGGGGCCTCATCTATGGCTACACCTTC

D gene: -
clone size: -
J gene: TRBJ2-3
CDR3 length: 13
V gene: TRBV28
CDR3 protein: CATQVGSTDTQYF
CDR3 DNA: TGTGCCACCCAGGTTGGAAGCACAGATACGCAGTATTTT

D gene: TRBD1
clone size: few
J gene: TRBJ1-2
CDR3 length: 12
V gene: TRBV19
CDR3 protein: CGATGTGYGYTF
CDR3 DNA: TGTGGGGCAACCGGGACAGGCTATGGCTACACCTTC

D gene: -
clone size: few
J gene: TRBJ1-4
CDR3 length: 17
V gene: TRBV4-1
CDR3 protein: CASSPYAVQGPRTRLFF
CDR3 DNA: TGCGCCAGCAGCCCGTATGCCGTTCAGGGGCCGCGTACACGGCTGTTTTTT

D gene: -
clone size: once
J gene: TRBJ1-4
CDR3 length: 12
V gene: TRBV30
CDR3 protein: CAWSVWAGGLFF
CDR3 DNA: TGTGCCTGGAGTGTTTGGGCCGGAGGGCTGTTTTTT

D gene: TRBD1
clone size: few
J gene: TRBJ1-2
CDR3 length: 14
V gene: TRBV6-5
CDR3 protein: CASKTGASNYGYTF
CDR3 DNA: TGTGCCAGCAAAACAGGGGCCTCTAACTATGGCTACACCTTC

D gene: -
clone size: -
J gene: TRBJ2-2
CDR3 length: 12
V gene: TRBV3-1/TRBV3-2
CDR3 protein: CASSHDTGELFF
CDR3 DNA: TGTGCCAGCAGCCACGACACCGGGGAGCTGTTTTTT

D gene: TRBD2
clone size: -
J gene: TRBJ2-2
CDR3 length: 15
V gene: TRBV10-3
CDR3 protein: CAIRDRLAVTGELFF
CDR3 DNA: TGTGCCATCAGGGATCGGCTAGCGGTTACCGGGGAGCTGTTTTTT

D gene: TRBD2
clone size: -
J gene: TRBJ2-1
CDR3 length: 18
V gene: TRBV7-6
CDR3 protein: CASSLGNRGQRGDNEQFF
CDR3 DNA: TGTGCCAGCAGCTTGGGTAACAGGGGACAGCGGGGGGACAATGAGCAGTTCTTC

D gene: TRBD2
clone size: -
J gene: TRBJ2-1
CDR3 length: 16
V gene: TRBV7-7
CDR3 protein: CASSPILAGVFNEQFF
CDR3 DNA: TGTGCCAGCAGCCCTATTTTAGCGGGAGTTTTCAATGAGCAGTTCTTC

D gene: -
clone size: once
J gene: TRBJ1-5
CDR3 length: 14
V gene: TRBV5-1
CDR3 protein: CASAPRVGDQPQHF
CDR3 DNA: TGCGCCAGCGCCCCCAGGGTAGGGGATCAGCCCCAGCATTTT

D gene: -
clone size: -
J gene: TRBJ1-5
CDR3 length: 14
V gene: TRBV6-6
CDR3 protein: CASRGPGGNQPQHF
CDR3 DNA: TGTGCCAGCAGGGGACCGGGGGGCAATCAGCCCCAGCATTTT

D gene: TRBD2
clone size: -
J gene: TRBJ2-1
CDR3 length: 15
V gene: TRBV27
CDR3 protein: CASSLSLGGWNEQFF
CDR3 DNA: TGTGCCAGCAGTTTATCGTTGGGGGGGTGGAATGAGCAGTTCTTC

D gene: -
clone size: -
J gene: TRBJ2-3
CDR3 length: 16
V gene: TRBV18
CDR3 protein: CASSPEAGLSTDTQYF
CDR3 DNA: TGTGCCAGCTCACCAGAGGCGGGGCTTAGCACAGATACGCAGTATTTT

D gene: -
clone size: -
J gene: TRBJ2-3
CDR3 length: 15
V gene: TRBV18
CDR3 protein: CASSPTGQPTDTQYF
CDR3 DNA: TGTGCCAGCTCACCGACCGGACAACCCACAGATACGCAGTATTTT

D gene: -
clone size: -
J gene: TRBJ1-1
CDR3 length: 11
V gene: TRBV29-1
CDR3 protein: CSVATGTEAFF
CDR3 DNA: TGCAGCGTTGCCACAGGCACTGAAGCTTTCTTT

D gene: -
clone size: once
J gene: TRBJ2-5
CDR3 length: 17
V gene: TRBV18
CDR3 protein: CASSPSRGGKGSETQYF
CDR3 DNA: TGTGCCAGCTCACCCTCCAGGGGAGGGAAGGGTTCGGAGACCCAGTACTTC

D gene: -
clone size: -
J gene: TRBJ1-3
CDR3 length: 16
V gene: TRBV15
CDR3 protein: CATSREAGNSGNTIYF
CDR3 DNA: TGTGCCACCAGCAGAGAGGCGGGGAACTCTGGAAACACCATATATTTT

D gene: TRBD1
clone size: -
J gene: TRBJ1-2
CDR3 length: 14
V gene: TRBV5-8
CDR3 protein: CASSFPDRVFGYTF
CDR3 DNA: TGTGCCAGCAGCTTTCCGGACAGGGTTTTTGGCTACACCTTC

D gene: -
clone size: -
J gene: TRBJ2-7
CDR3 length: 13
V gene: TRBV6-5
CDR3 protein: CASGGVIGYEQYF
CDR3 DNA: TGTGCCAGTGGAGGTGTAATTGGCTACGAGCAGTACTTC

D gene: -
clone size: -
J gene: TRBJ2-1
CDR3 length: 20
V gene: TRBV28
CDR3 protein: CASSLFSSRGTRGRGGEQFF
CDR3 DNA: TGTGCCAGCAGTTTATTTTCCAGTCGGGGCACTAGGGGAAGGGGAGGTGAGCAGTTCTTC

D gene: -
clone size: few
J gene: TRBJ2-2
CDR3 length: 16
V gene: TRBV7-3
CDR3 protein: CASSPGPIVSLGELFF
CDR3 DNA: TGTGCCAGCAGCCCAGGGCCGATAGTTTCACTGGGGGAGCTGTTTTTT

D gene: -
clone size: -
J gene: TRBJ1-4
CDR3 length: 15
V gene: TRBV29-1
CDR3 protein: CSVFDGAATNEKLFF
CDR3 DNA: TGCAGCGTTTTCGACGGAGCTGCAACTAATGAAAAGCTGTTTTTT

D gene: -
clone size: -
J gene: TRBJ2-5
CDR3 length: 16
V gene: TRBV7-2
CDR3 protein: CASSQSRLGGVETQYF
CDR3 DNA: TGTGCCAGCAGCCAATCCCGACTAGGGGGGGTGGAGACCCAGTACTTC

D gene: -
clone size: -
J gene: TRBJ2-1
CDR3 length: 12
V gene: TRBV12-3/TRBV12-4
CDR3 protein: CASSRGINEQFF
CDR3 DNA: TGTGCCAGCTCTCGGGGAATCAATGAGCAGTTCTTC

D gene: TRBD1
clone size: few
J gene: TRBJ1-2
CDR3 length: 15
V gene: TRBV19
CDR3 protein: CASSMEDRGFGGYTF
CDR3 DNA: TGTGCCAGTAGTATGGAGGACAGGGGATTCGGCGGCTACACCTTC

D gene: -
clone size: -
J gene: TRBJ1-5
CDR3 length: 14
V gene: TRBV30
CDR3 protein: CAWSDLGRDQPQHF
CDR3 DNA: TGTGCCTGGAGTGACCTTGGGCGCGATCAGCCCCAGCATTTT

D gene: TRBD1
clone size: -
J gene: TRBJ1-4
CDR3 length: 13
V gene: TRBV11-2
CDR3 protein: CASSLDLDRELFF
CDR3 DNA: TGTGCCAGCAGCTTAGACCTGGACAGGGAACTGTTTTTT

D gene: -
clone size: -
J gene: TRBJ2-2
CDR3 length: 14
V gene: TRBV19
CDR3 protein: CASSIQGQTGELFF
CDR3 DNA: TGTGCCAGTAGTATACAGGGGCAGACCGGGGAGCTGTTTTTT